The source of this T cell receptor (beta chain) is a study of shared clonotypes between healthy human individuals. Germline lookup yields CDR1 LNHDA and CDR2 SQIVND (reference sequence). The CDR3 is 16 residues long. V was pared by 3 bases and J by 1 base, with 15 bases between. Assay execution took place at the deep level. Per sorted-subset replicate PCR, input was around 200 ng DNA, representing tens of thousands of T cell genomes. Only in-frame clones appear in the TCRdb table, and some are missing; sequencing was by immunoSEQ multiplex PCR. Of millions of clones in the sample, 85% to 95% were seen once.

The sample comprised naive CD4+ T cells sorted from blood. Subset defined: CD45RA+ positively selected. V is TRBV19 and J is TRBJ1-1; maybe TRBD1 (5 bases). The sequence was obtained from a man younger than 35 in good health. CDR3 sequence reads: CASSIARHGGNTEAFF. The CDR3 DNA is TGTGCCAGTAGTATTGCCCGACATGGGGGGAACACTGAAGCTTTCTTT.